This T cell receptor (beta chain) was recorded in a study of blood T cells in healthy people across ages. On the study more broadly: Researchers report that template switching captured about one barcoded beta molecule per two T cells. Points from the study as a whole: In older individuals, TCR beta diversity per million T cells was lower, falling roughly linearly with age.

Primers used in a second PCR of roughly 7 to 11 cycles were a sample-barcoded 5' primer and a J-beta primer mix. Via MiXCR, TCRdb re-called the 5' RACE reads, giving one row per CDR3 protein. The sample has approximately 780,000 distinct CDR3 sequences; 20% to 30% are singletons. Concerning this clonotype: Its antigen is still unknown.

Germline CDR1 SNHLY, CDR2 FYNNEI. The CDR3 sequence is 14 residues long. The same data also contributed to another study, on T cells of mothers and their children. Per that study: Per child, around 3 million TCR beta CDR3 reads were obtained, against over 9.5 million per mother. When mothers and children were related, their normalized repertoire overlap, which was always slightly higher, did not differ significantly from that of unrelated pairs.

V and J are TRBV2 and TRBJ2-5; no reliable D call. The J call may be faulty, since TRBJ2-7 better matches the DNA end. The TCR sequence derives from a boy aged 5-17 years in good health. Sequences were obtained from blood. The DNA of the CDR3 is TGTGCCAGCAGTCAGCCACTACGGGCCTACGAGCAGTACTTC. Translating gives CASSQPLRAYEQYF.